Each of the 13 T cell receptor beta chains below was sequenced from the same sample in a study of shared clonotypes between healthy human individuals (dated by TCRdb to about 2020). The library was prepared using the immunoSEQ multiplex PCR assay. TCRdb mirrors the immuneACCESS table, restricted to in-frame sequences. Some clones are absent from its copies; in checked studies, under half trace to an unresolved V gene, and the reason for the others is unknown. The sample table shows about 470,000 clones, and 75% to 85% are seen once. The ten top clones hold approximately 13% of the sample. Source material: PBMCs. Receptors were obtained from a middle-aged woman in good health. Some clones in this sample may be carry-over from other donors' samples.

The rearrangement uses TRBV6-5 and TRBJ1-4; 7 nucleotides match TRBD1. Germline V gene data show CDR1 as MNHEY and CDR2 as SVGAGI. The J segment lost 7 bases and the V segment lost 5 bases, leaving 4 bases of the junction unmatched. The CDR3 consists of 13 residues. DNA of the CDR3: TGTGCCAGCAGTACAGGGGTAATTGAAAAACTGTTTTTT. It encodes CASSTGVIEKLFF.

The rearrangement uses TRBV6-1 and TRBJ1-2; 8 bases are a match to TRBD1. With V trimmed by 1 base and J by 8 bases, 9 bases remained unmatched. The germline V gene encodes CDR1 MNHNS and CDR2 SASEGT. The CDR3 length is 15 residues. The CDR3: CASSEGGTGTEGYTF. The CDR3 DNA is TGTGCCAGCAGTGAAGGGGGGACAGGAACGGAAGGCTACACCTTC.

This clone was seen ten or more times. This chain joins TRBV27 and TRBJ1-6, with D tentatively TRBD1 (5 bases). V was shortened by 6 bases and J by 13 bases, with 16 bases between the two germline ends. Germline loops: CDR1 MNHEY, CDR2 SMNVEV (reference sequence). CDR3 length: 13 amino acids. In DNA form, the CDR3 reads TGTGCCAGCAGCGGGGACGGGGAGGGTCCCCTCCACTTT. This gives the protein CASSGDGEGPLHF.

Many counts were recorded for this clone. The chain is built from TRBV19 and TRBJ1-2; D unclear. CDR1 is LNHDA, CDR2 SQIVND, per germline (reference sequence). CDR3 length: 15 amino acids. Trimming left V 7 bases short and J 0 bases short, with 15 bases between. The CDR3 loop reads CASTDPYRANYGYTF. As DNA, the CDR3 is TGTGCCAGTACCGATCCATACAGAGCTAACTATGGCTACACCTTC.

The J gene is TRBJ2-7, the V gene TRBV7-9; TRBD2 agrees at 12 bases. V lost 4 bases to trimming and J lost 5 bases; unmatched junction nucleotides: 6. This CDR3 has 15 amino acids. CDR1 is SEHNR, CDR2 FQNEAQ, per germline (reference sequence). CDR3 protein: CASSSNLAGGNEQYF. The CDR3 coding sequence is TGTGCCAGCAGCTCCAACCTAGCGGGAGGGAACGAGCAGTACTTC.

This clone was detected a few times. The gene calls are TRBV7-2 and TRBJ2-7; D tentatively reads TRBD1 or TRBD2 (6 bases each). Germline V CDR1 and CDR2: SGHTA, FQGNSA. Trimming removed 3 bases at V and 5 bases at J, with 14 bases between. The CDR3 spans 14 residues. The DNA for the CDR3 is TGTGCCAGCAGCTTTGGGGGGCAAAGGAACGAGCAGTACTTC. The encoded protein is CASSFGGQRNEQYF.

The rearrangement links TRBV29-1 to TRBJ1-1; 9 bases are shared with TRBD1. Trimming cost V 4 bases and J 2 bases; bases outside gene matches: 14. Germline-derived CDR1 and CDR2 are SQVTM and ANQGSEA. The CDR3 has 17 amino acids. CDR3: CSVAGLGQGLPNTEAFF. The CDR3 nucleotides read TGCAGCGTTGCCGGCTTGGGACAGGGTTTACCTAACACTGAAGCTTTCTTT. Full variable domain (rest looked up from reference TRBV29-1 and TRBJ1-1): SAVISQKPSRDICQRGTSLTIQCQVDSQVTMMFWYRQQPGQSLTLIATANQGSEATYESGFVIDKFPISRPNLTFSTLTVSNMSPEDSSIYLCSVAGLGQGLPNTEAFFGQGTRLTVV.

The J gene is TRBJ1-2, the V gene TRBV19; no definite D call. The CDR3 sequence is 13 residues long. Trimming removed 6 bases from V and 6 bases from J, with 14 bases in between. Germline-derived CDR1 and CDR2 are LNHDA and SQIVND (reference sequence). CDR3 sequence (DNA): TGTGCCAGTAGCCACACAGCCGGGGATGGCTACACCTTC. It encodes CASSHTAGDGYTF.

This chain uses TRBV14 with TRBJ1-2; 7 positions agree with TRBD1. Germline values: CDR1 SGHDN, CDR2 FVKESK. The CDR3 totals 15 residues. Trimming removed 0 bases from V and 5 bases from J; junction bases left unmatched: 6. CDR3 coding DNA: TGTGCCAGCAGCCAAGACCAGAACAGGGGATATGGCTACACCTTC. It encodes CASSQDQNRGYGYTF.

This sequence joins TRBV28 and TRBJ1-2, with D perhaps matching TRBD1 (5 bases). This CDR3 comprises 13 residues. Deletions cut 7 bases from V and 0 bases from J, with 9 bases between. Germline V CDR1 and CDR2: MDHEN, SYDVKM. The DNA of the CDR3 is TGTGCCAGCACCCAGGGTACTAACTATGGCTACACCTTC. This gives the protein CASTQGTNYGYTF.

Of note for this clone: Other DNA sequences in the same sample also yield this CDR3. The rearrangement joins TRBV27 to TRBJ2-5, with D unclear. This CDR3 has 12 amino acids. Looked up from germline, CDR1 is MNHEY and CDR2 is SMNVEV (reference sequence). V was cut by 0 bases and J by 4 bases, with 3 bases left in between. CDR3 sequence reads: CASSLSGETQYF. CDR3 DNA sequence: TGTGCCAGCAGTTTATCGGGAGAGACCCAGTACTTC.

The chain combines TRBV27 with TRBJ2-3; a possible D gene is TRBD1 (5 bases). The CDR3 runs to 15 residues. Looked up from germline, CDR1 is MNHEY and CDR2 is SMNVEV (reference sequence). Between the trimmed V and J ends, which lost 6 bases and 4 bases, there was a span of 17 bases. CDR3: CASSREGVWADTQYF. CDR3 DNA: TGTGCCAGCAGCCGCGAAGGGGTTTGGGCAGATACGCAGTATTTT.

This clone was seen a single time. The chain has TRBV5-1 and TRBJ2-7, with a possible D match to TRBD2 (6 bases). The V and J ends lost 0 bases and 2 bases respectively, with 9 bases between them. Germline values: CDR1 SGHRS, CDR2 YFSETQ. CDR3 length equals 14 residues. In nucleotides, the CDR3 is TGCGCCAGCAGCTTGGTGCGGGGAACCTACGAGCAGTACTTC. Residues: CASSLVRGTYEQYF.